The 18 T cell receptor beta chains reported below all come from one sample, sequenced in a study of blood T cell repertoires in COVID-19. This table comes from immunoSEQ multiplex PCR, and its TCRdb copy is limited to in-frame clones, with some not included. Found here are 300,000 to 450,000 clones, approximately 81% of them singletons; the top ten hold roughly 3.9%. Specimen: peripheral blood. These receptors originate from a young woman with acute or convalescent COVID-19.

CDR3: CASSAGQGFYEQYF. For the CDR3, the DNA is TGTGCCAGCAGCGCGGGACAGGGTTTCTACGAGCAGTACTTC. The J gene is TRBJ2-7, the V gene TRBV2, with 9 positions matching TRBD1. Germline V gene lookup returns CDR1 SNHLY and CDR2 FYNNEI. This CDR3 is built from 14 residues. Losses at the gene ends were 6 bases for V and 3 bases for J; bases not matched to a gene: 6. Full variable domain (remainder filled in from reference TRBV2 and TRBJ2-7): EPEVTQTPSHQVTQMGQEVILRCVPISNHLYFYWYRQILGQKVEFLVSFYNNEISEKSEIFDDQFSVERPDGSNFTLKIRSTKLEDSAMYFCASSAGQGFYEQYFGPGTRLTVT.

The chain couples TRBV7-9 to TRBJ1-1; TRBD1 might be the D (6 bases). Between the trimmed V and J ends, which lost 5 bases and 3 bases, there was a span of 13 bases. Germline CDR1 reads SEHNR; CDR2 reads FQNEAQ (reference sequence). The CDR3 runs 14 residues. CDR3: CASSLRDMDTEAFF. The CDR3 DNA sequence: TGTGCCAGCAGCCTCCGGGACATGGACACTGAAGCTTTCTTT. Drawing the rest from reference TRBV7-9 and TRBJ1-1, the complete variable domain is DTGVSQNPRHKITKRGQNVTFRCDPISEHNRLYWYRQTLGQGPEFLTYFQNEAQLEKSRLLSDRFSAERPKGSFSTLEIQRTEQGDSAMYLCASSLRDMDTEAFFGQGTRLTVV.

This chain connects TRBV28 to TRBJ2-7; a weak D match, TRBD2 (6 bases). Trimming left V 8 bases short and J 6 bases short, with 14 bases between. Germline-derived CDR1 and CDR2 are MDHEN and SYDVKM. The CDR3 is 12 amino acids. The DNA of the CDR3 is TGTGCCAGCCTGGAGGGGAAAGGCGAGCAGTACTTC. This sequence encodes CASLEGKGEQYF.

The chain recombines TRBV10-3 with TRBJ2-5, with 8 bases lining up with TRBD1. The CDR3 is 16 residues long. From germline, CDR1 is ENHRY and CDR2 SYGVKD. The V and J ends lost 6 bases and 5 bases, in that order; junction bases with no gene match: 14. The CDR3 loop is CAIREEVTGARETQYF. The CDR3 DNA sequence: TGTGCCATCAGGGAAGAGGTGACAGGGGCGCGGGAGACCCAGTACTTC.

This sequence joins TRBV6-6 and TRBJ2-7, with TRBD1 matching over 10 bases. Trimming removed 2 bases from V and 5 bases from J; junction bases left unmatched: 9. The V gene's germline CDR1 is MNHNY and CDR2 SVGAGI (reference sequence). This CDR3 spans 16 amino acids. CDR3 DNA sequence: TGTGCCAGCAGTTACCCTCTGACAGGGGGCGGCGACGAGCAGTACTTC. Amino acid sequence: CASSYPLTGGGDEQYF.

The chain recombines TRBV3-1 (or the pseudogene TRBV3-2) with TRBJ1-5; TRBD1 agrees at 7 bases. V was clipped by 5 bases and J by 16 bases; unmatched bases: 8. Germline CDR1 and CDR2: LGHDT and YNNKEL (reference sequence). The CDR3 totals 11 residues. The CDR3 loop reads CASSRGQVGHF. The CDR3 DNA reads as TGTGCCAGCAGCAGAGGACAGGTGGGACATTTT.

The rearrangement links TRBV4-1 to TRBJ2-5, with D maybe TRBD2 (6 bases). Germline V gene lookup returns CDR1 MGHRA and CDR2 YSYEKL. This CDR3 contains 14 residues. V shed 0 bases and J shed 9 bases, with 14 bases lying between them. CDR3 DNA sequence: TGCGCCAGCAGCCAAGAGGGGGGTAAGAGAGCCCAGTACTTC. It codes for CASSQEGGKRAQYF.

This rearrangement joins TRBV2 to TRBJ1-2; 7 bases map to TRBD1. Per germline, CDR1 SNHLY and CDR2 FYNNEI. Unmatched junction bases numbered 12, after V lost 6 bases and J lost 8 bases. The CDR3 extends over 14 amino acids. This CDR3 reads CASSPRAGGNGYTF. The CDR3 coding sequence is TGTGCCAGCAGCCCTAGGGCAGGGGGTAACGGCTACACCTTC.

This sequence joins TRBV7-9 and TRBJ1-4, with 7 nucleotides matching TRBD1. Germline V CDR1 and CDR2: SEHNR, FQNEAQ (reference sequence). V lost 11 bases and J lost 8; bases outside the gene matches: 11. The CDR3 has 13 amino acids. CDR3 DNA: TGTGCCGTACTCTCAGGGGGTTACGAAAAACTGTTTTTT. It encodes CAVLSGGYEKLFF.

The gene calls are TRBV3-1 (or the pseudogene TRBV3-2) and TRBJ2-2, with 14 nucleotides matching TRBD2. Per germline, CDR1 LGHDT and CDR2 YNNKEL (reference sequence). The V gene end was trimmed by 5 bases and the J gene end by 8 bases; junction bases not matched to a gene: 1. This CDR3 is built from 14 residues. The CDR3: CASSRTSGRGELFF. CDR3 nucleotides: TGTGCCAGCAGCAGGACTAGCGGGAGGGGGGAGCTGTTTTTT.

This chain joins TRBV7-9 and TRBJ2-3; TRBD2 matches at 11 bases. V dropped 5 bases and J dropped 4; count of bases not matched to a gene: 2. The germline CDR1 and CDR2 sequences are SEHNR and FQNEAQ (reference sequence). The CDR3 is made up of 14 amino acids. The CDR3 protein is CASSPGLAADTQYF. In DNA, the CDR3 is TGTGCCAGCAGCCCGGGACTAGCGGCAGATACGCAGTATTTT.

This clone was picked up one time. This rearrangement joins TRBV7-8 to TRBJ1-2; D gene ambiguous. This CDR3 contains 14 residues. V gave up 2 bases and J gave up 5 bases, with 12 bases separating them. Germline-derived CDR1 and CDR2 are SGHVS and FQNEAQ. The CDR3 DNA is TGTGCCAGCAGCTTACTAGTCACCGATTATGGCTACACCTTC. Protein: CASSLLVTDYGYTF.

V usage is TRBV6-5 and J usage is TRBJ1-6, with D perhaps matching TRBD1 (6 bases). CDR3 length equals 13 residues. Looked up from germline, CDR1 is MNHEY and CDR2 is SVGAGI. Deletions cut 7 bases from V and 10 bases from J, with 14 bases between. The CDR3 sequence is CASKAFRGSPLHF. CDR3 DNA: TGTGCCAGCAAGGCCTTTAGGGGGTCACCCCTCCACTTT.

In this sample, this clone turned up once. The chain is built from TRBV7-2 and TRBJ1-2, with D unclear. The CDR3 runs 13 residues. Germline CDR1 SGHTA, CDR2 FQGNSA. The germline V and J ends were trimmed by 1 base and 8 bases, with 11 bases remaining between them. In DNA form, the CDR3 reads TGTGCCAGCAGCTTAGTCGAGGGCGTCGGCTACACCTTC. This encodes CASSLVEGVGYTF.

This chain links TRBV5-6 with TRBJ2-7; 8 bases match TRBD2. Germline lookup yields CDR1 SGHDT and CDR2 YYEEEE. The CDR3 length is 16 residues. The V segment lost 2 bases and the J segment 1 base; nucleotides outside the gene matches: 8. Written as DNA, the CDR3 is TGTGCCAGCAGCTTTATAGCGGGAACTTATTCCTACGAGCAGTACTTC. This sequence encodes CASSFIAGTYSYEQYF.

The CDR3 sequence: CASSWGVNTEAFF. For the CDR3, the DNA is TGCGCCAGCTCGTGGGGGGTGAACACTGAAGCTTTCTTT. The V gene is TRBV4-1, the J gene TRBJ1-1; TRBD1 is a possible D gene (5 bases). CDR1 is MGHRA, CDR2 YSYEKL, per germline. This CDR3 is built from 13 residues. Deletions cut 8 bases from V and 0 bases from J, with 10 bases between.

The J gene is TRBJ2-7, the V gene TRBV11-2, with a tentative D call TRBD1 (5 bases). CDR3 size: 13 residues. The germline V gene has CDR1 SGHAT and CDR2 FQNNGV. V was pared by 4 bases and J by 2 bases, with 9 bases between. The CDR3 DNA follows: TGTGCCAGCAGCTCATCGACAGCCTACGAGCAGTACTTC. Its protein product is CASSSSTAYEQYF. Variable domain in full (rest from reference TRBV11-2 and TRBJ2-7): EAGVAQSPRYKIIEKRQSVAFWCNPISGHATLYWYQQILGQGPKLLIQFQNNGVVDDSQLPKDRFSAERLKGVDSTLKIQPAKLEDSAVYLCASSSSTAYEQYFGPGTRLTVT.

The sample holds a few counts of this clone. The rearrangement joins TRBV11-2 to TRBJ2-7, with a tentative D call TRBD2 (6 bases). Germline lookup yields CDR1 SGHAT and CDR2 FQNNGV. Trimming removed 3 bases from V and 9 bases from J, with 15 bases in between. The CDR3 is 13 residues long. The CDR3 bases are TGTGCCAGCAGCTTTGGGGGGATTGAGGGGCAGTACTTC. This codes for CASSFGGIEGQYF. Filled out from reference TRBV11-2 and TRBJ2-7, the complete variable domain reads EAGVAQSPRYKIIEKRQSVAFWCNPISGHATLYWYQQILGQGPKLLIQFQNNGVVDDSQLPKDRFSAERLKGVDSTLKIQPAKLEDSAVYLCASSFGGIEGQYFGPGTRLTVT.